This record covers a single TCR beta chain. What this receptor recognizes is not known. Base qualities were left out, and no much larger clone turns up one base away. V is pared back by 3 bases and J by 3 bases, with 15 bases lying between the germline termini. CDR1 and CDR2 were assigned from the germline V gene as KGHSH and LQKENI. Including the terminal cysteine and phenylalanine, the CDR3 comprises 16 residues. Only CDR3 DNA is held: 48 bases, read in frame from base 1. Each collaborating institution followed its own protocols to collect whole blood in K2EDTA tubes. For TCRbeta analysis, collaborators shipped samples in one of three forms: frozen whole blood, isolated PBMCs, or DNA extracted from either of those sample types. The data derive from a study of blood T cell repertoires in COVID-19 (dated by TCRdb to about 2020). A note on the overall study: The collaborator samples originated in the United States, Italy and Spain and spanned the acute and convalescent phases of COVID-19. The material from the prospective study consisted of cDNA or gDNA derived from T cells, B-cell-depleted T cells, or PBMCs. Subjects who had been exposed to COVID-19, were actively infected with it, or had recovered from it provided the deeply sampled blood TCRbeta repertoires that made up the dataset. The repertoires were released in a freely available public database meant as a resource for research on the immune response to SARS-CoV-2. The samples were drawn from two sources: the first 160 participants of the ongoing ImmuneRACE study, and 1,000 to 1,500 subjects contributed by 6 global collaborators. Nearly every sample came with metadata listing a de-identified subject ID, COVID-19 status, age in years and sex. Where available, HLA class I and class II types were obtained from metadata supplied by the sample provider rather than from assay-based typing. Points the paper makes about the study in general: The amount of clinical and demographic metadata varied by source and participant and was provided uncurated.

TCRbeta CDR3 regions were amplified from genomic DNA by means of the immunoSEQ Assay, a bias-controlled multiplex PCR. The original methods were these. The number of nucleated cells in each sample was estimated by amplification of reference gene primers within the assay. To quantify the absolute abundance of each unique TCRbeta CDR3 rearrangement, sequence reads were collapsed and filtered. For each sample, productive Simpson clonality was calculated as the square root of Simpson's diversity index across productive rearrangements. TCRdb's version of the immuneACCESS table is confined to in-frame rearrangements and falls short of the full clone set. An unresolved V gene accounts for under half of the shortfall where checked; the remainder is of unknown origin. V, J and clone size were drawn from that table, and D and trimming were deduced from the DNA. The sample table contains around 170,000 clones; only one count was recorded for less than 85% of them. Around 2.9% of the sample comes from the top ten.

The chain is encoded by TRBV18 joined to TRBJ1-5, with TRBD1 as a weak D call on 6 bases. The receptor was isolated from a woman older than 75 with acute or convalescent COVID-19. The sample taken for sequencing was peripheral blood. The DNA sequence follows: TGTGCCAGCTCACCCTTCCAGGACAGCGCCAATCAGCCCCAGCATTTT. Its amino acids are CASSPFQDSANQPQHF.